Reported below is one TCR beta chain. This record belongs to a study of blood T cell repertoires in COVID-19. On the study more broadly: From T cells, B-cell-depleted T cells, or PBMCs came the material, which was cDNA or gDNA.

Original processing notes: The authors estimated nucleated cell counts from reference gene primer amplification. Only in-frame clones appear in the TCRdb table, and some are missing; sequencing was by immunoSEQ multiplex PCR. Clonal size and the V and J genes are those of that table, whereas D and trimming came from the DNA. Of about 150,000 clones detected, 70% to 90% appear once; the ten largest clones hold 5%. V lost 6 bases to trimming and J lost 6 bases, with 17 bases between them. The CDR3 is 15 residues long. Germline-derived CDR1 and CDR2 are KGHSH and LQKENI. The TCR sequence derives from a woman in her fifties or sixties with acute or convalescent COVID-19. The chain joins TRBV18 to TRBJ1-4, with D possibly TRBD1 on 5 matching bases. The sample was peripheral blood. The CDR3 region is CASSIRGGPDEKLFF. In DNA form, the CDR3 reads TGTGCCAGCTCTATTAGGGGTGGACCTGATGAAAAACTGTTTTTT. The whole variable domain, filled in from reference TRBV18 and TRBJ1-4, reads NAGVMQNPRHLVRRRGQEARLRCSPMKGHSHVYWYRQLPEEGLKFMVYLQKENIIDESGMPKERFSAEFPKEGPSILRIQQVVRGDSAAYFCASSIRGGPDEKLFFGSGTQLSVL.